One and the same sample provided the 27 T cell receptor beta chains below, sequenced in a study of shared clonotypes between healthy human individuals. Generated by immunoSEQ multiplex PCR, the TCRdb table keeps only in-frame clones and is missing some. The sample has about 600,000 clones, around 97% seen once. Sequencing was performed on naive CD4+ T cells sorted from blood. As for subset: CD45RA+ positively selected. The source is a woman in her thirties in good health.

J is TRBJ2-7 and V is TRBV14, with TRBD2 matching 9 bases. The V segment lost 4 bases and the J segment 7 bases; nucleotides outside the gene matches: 5. CDR1 SGHDN and CDR2 FVKESK come from the germline V gene. This CDR3 has 13 residues. CDR3 in DNA: TGTGCCAGCAGCCGCGGGAGGGGTCGGGAGCAGTACTTC. Its translation: CASSRGRGREQYF.

This clone came up once. The chain joins TRBV28 to TRBJ1-2, with a possible D match to TRBD1 (5 bases). The CDR3 runs to 13 residues. CDR1 and CDR2 (germline): MDHEN, SYDVKM. Between the trimmed V and J ends, which lost 3 bases and 6 bases, there was a span of 11 bases. The CDR3 protein is CASSFQGGNGYTF. For the CDR3, the DNA is TGTGCCAGCAGTTTTCAGGGAGGAAATGGCTACACCTTC.

The chain recombines TRBV28 with TRBJ1-1; no reliable D call. This CDR3 has 15 residues. CDR1 and CDR2 (germline): MDHEN, SYDVKM. Trimming removed 10 bases from V and 3 bases from J, with 21 bases in between. The CDR3 bases are TGTGCCACCCACCTCACCACGGTCCCATACACTGAAGCTTTCTTT. Translating it yields CATHLTTVPYTEAFF. Full variable domain (outside the CDR3, taken from reference TRBV28 and TRBJ1-1): DVKVTQSSRYLVKRTGEKVFLECVQDMDHENMFWYRQDPGLGLRLIYFSYDVKMKEKGDIPEGYSVSREKKERFSLILESASTNQTSMYLCATHLTTVPYTEAFFGQGTRLTVV.

The rearrangement uses TRBV28 and TRBJ2-5; no clear D. The closer fit of TRBJ2-7 to the DNA end suggests the J call may be wrong. Germline V gives CDR1 MDHEN, CDR2 SYDVKM. CDR3 length: 13 residues. The CDR3 DNA reads as TGTGCCAGCAGTTTAAAGCCAACTCGCGAGCAGTACTTC. It yields the protein CASSLKPTREQYF.

The rearrangement uses TRBV28 and TRBJ2-1, with D uncertain. The CDR3 consists of 12 residues. V was cut by 9 bases and J by 0 bases, with 6 bases left in between. Germline CDR1 MDHEN, CDR2 SYDVKM. The CDR3 coding sequence is TGTGCCAGTGGTGGCTCCTACAATGAGCAGTTCTTC. It codes for CASGGSYNEQFF. The full variable domain, completed using reference TRBV28 and TRBJ2-1, is DVKVTQSSRYLVKRTGEKVFLECVQDMDHENMFWYRQDPGLGLRLIYFSYDVKMKEKGDIPEGYSVSREKKERFSLILESASTNQTSMYLCASGGSYNEQFFGPGTRLTVL.

The chain uses TRBV10-1 and TRBJ2-7; 7 nucleotides line up with TRBD2. V trimming: 9 bases; J trimming: 2 bases; junction bases outside the gene matches: 19. Germline V gene sequence: CDR1 WNHNN, CDR2 SYGVQD (reference sequence). The CDR3 has 17 amino acids. In DNA, the CDR3 is TGCGCCAGACCTTTGGGGCGGGAGAATCCTCTTACCTACGAGCAGTACTTC. Its protein product is CARPLGRENPLTYEQYF.

A remark on this clone: One junction end does not reproduce the germline sequence, and a read error may be involved. The chain is built from TRBV28 and TRBJ2-1, with 16 bases fitting TRBD2. Germline loops: CDR1 MDHEN, CDR2 SYDVKM. The CDR3 has 14 residues. The CDR3 DNA follows: TGTGCCAGCAGTCGGGGACTAGCGGGAGGGCCTGGGATCTTC. Protein product: CASSRGLAGGPGIF.

The rearrangement links TRBV6-5 to TRBJ2-7, with TRBD1 matching 7 bases. The CDR3 is 13 amino acids. The germline V gene has CDR1 MNHEY and CDR2 SVGAGI. Trimming removed 4 bases from V and 4 bases from J; junction bases left unmatched: 4. CDR3 nucleotide sequence: TGTGCCAGCAGTTTAGACAGGGATTACGAGCAGTACTTC. Translated, it gives CASSLDRDYEQYF.

This chain joins TRBV19 and TRBJ2-6; D unclear. The V and J ends lost 7 bases and 0 bases respectively, with 10 bases between them. This CDR3 is built from 15 residues. The germline gives CDR1 LNHDA, CDR2 SQIVND (reference sequence). The CDR3 sequence is CASMGSYSGANVLTF. As DNA, the CDR3 is TGTGCCAGTATGGGGTCTTACTCTGGGGCCAACGTCCTGACTTTC.

This clone was seen once. The chain couples TRBV28 to TRBJ1-2, with a weak D call TRBD1 (6 bases). The ends were cut back, 6 bases at V and 11 bases at J, with 13 bases in the middle. Germline V gene sequence: CDR1 MDHEN, CDR2 SYDVKM. This CDR3 comprises 11 residues. CDR3 sequence: CASSANDRYTF. The CDR3 coding sequence is TGTGCCAGCAGCGCAAACGACAGGTACACCTTC.

The chain uses TRBV18 and TRBJ2-7, with 7 bases aligning to TRBD2. CDR1 is KGHSH, CDR2 LQKENI, per germline. This CDR3 has 16 amino acids. With 0 bases clipped from V and 4 bases from J, the junction kept 9 bases outside the gene matches. CDR3 in DNA: TGTGCCAGCTCACCACCGGGAGCACTAGCGAGGTACGAGCAGTACTTC. Encoded protein: CASSPPGALARYEQYF.

On this clone: Different DNA sequences within this sample yield the same CDR3. V gene TRBV18 combines with J gene TRBJ2-7; D remains unclear. CDR1 KGHSH and CDR2 LQKENI come from the germline V gene. The CDR3 sequence is 11 residues long. Trimming took 3 bases from V and 4 from J, leaving 4 bases between them. The CDR3 spells CASSPGYEQYF. The CDR3 nucleotides read TGTGCCAGCTCACCGGGGTACGAGCAGTACTTC.

The genes are TRBV4-1 and TRBJ1-5; TRBD1 might be the D (6 bases). The V end lost 1 base, the J end lost 5 bases, and 18 bases lay between the germline ends. This CDR3 spans 17 amino acids. Germline CDR1 MGHRA, CDR2 YSYEKL. The CDR3 DNA is TGCGCCAGCAGCCAAGGGGAACAAGGGGGGTGGTATCAGCCCCAGCATTTT. Amino acid sequence: CASSQGEQGGWYQPQHF.

This chain connects TRBV28 to TRBJ1-2; possible D gene TRBD1, 6 bases. This CDR3 has 12 amino acids. Between the trimmed V and J ends, which lost 5 bases and 5 bases, there was a span of 9 bases. From germline, CDR1 is MDHEN and CDR2 SYDVKM. The chain's CDR3 is CASSSQGYGYTF. CDR3 DNA: TGTGCCAGCAGTAGCCAGGGGTATGGCTACACCTTC.

The chain joins TRBV28 to TRBJ1-4; D ambiguous. The V gene lost 6 bases and the J gene lost 8 bases, with 16 bases spanning the gap. CDR3 size: 14 residues. The germline CDR1 and CDR2 sequences are MDHEN and SYDVKM. Here the CDR3 reads CASREGEVGEKLFF. DNA for the CDR3: TGTGCCAGCAGAGAGGGAGAGGTCGGCGAAAAACTGTTTTTT.

This clone was seen just once. This chain uses TRBV11-3 with TRBJ2-7; 7 nucleotides agree with TRBD2. The V gene's germline CDR1 is SGHNT and CDR2 YENEEA. The V segment lost 7 bases and the J segment 5 bases; nucleotides outside the gene matches: 11. The CDR3 length is 14 residues. The CDR3 loop is CASIDSGFADEQYF. In DNA, the CDR3 is TGTGCCAGCATCGATAGCGGGTTCGCTGACGAGCAGTACTTC.

The rearrangement links TRBV5-4 to TRBJ2-2, with D possibly TRBD1 on 6 matching bases. This CDR3 contains 16 residues. Trimming cost V 4 bases and J 4 bases, with 17 bases left between them. Germline V lookup: CDR1 SGHNT, CDR2 YYREEE (reference sequence). CDR3 nucleotide sequence: TGTGCCAGCAGCGGAACCAGGGGCTATAGCACCGGGGAGCTGTTTTTT. This codes for CASSGTRGYSTGELFF.

Comments on this clone: Additional DNA sequences in this sample encode the identical CDR3. This rearrangement joins TRBV4-1 to TRBJ1-1; the D gene is possibly TRBD1 (5 bases). Trimming removed 1 base from V and 8 bases from J, with 8 bases in between. Germline V CDR1 and CDR2: MGHRA, YSYEKL. This CDR3 has 12 residues. The CDR3 region is CASSQVQGEAFF. CDR3 bases: TGCGCCAGCAGCCAAGTCCAGGGAGAAGCTTTCTTT.

This chain joins TRBV28 and TRBJ1-2; D remains unclear. CDR3 length: 15 amino acids. Germline V gene sequence: CDR1 MDHEN, CDR2 SYDVKM. The V gene lost 7 bases and the J gene lost 3 bases, with 18 bases spanning the gap. The CDR3 loop reads CASKSALGFYYGYTF. As DNA, the CDR3 is TGTGCCAGCAAATCCGCCTTGGGGTTTTACTATGGCTACACCTTC.

The gene calls are TRBV21-1 and TRBJ2-5; the D call in the table, TRBD2, was not verified against the DNA. TRBV21-1 corresponds to a pseudogene. The CDR3 spans 14 residues. The CDR3 spells CASLVAGGQETQYF. CDR3 nucleotides: TGTGCCAGCCTTGTGGCGGGAGGACAAGAGACCCAGTACTTC.

With respect to this clone: Other DNA sequences from this sample encode an identical CDR3 as well. The rearrangement links TRBV28 to TRBJ1-2; D is undetermined. Trimming took 6 bases from V and 2 from J, leaving 7 bases between them. Germline lookup yields CDR1 MDHEN and CDR2 SYDVKM. This CDR3 is 12 amino acids long. The CDR3: CASSPGNYGYTF. The CDR3 bases are TGTGCCAGCAGCCCCGGGAACTATGGCTACACCTTC.

The gene calls are TRBV6-5 and TRBJ1-1; unclear D gene. V lost 2 bases to trimming and J lost 1 base, with 8 bases between them. The CDR3 is 14 residues long. Germline CDR1 and CDR2: MNHEY and SVGAGI. CDR3 coding DNA: TGTGCCAGCAGTTACGCAGGCTCGAACACTGAAGCTTTCTTT. Its protein is CASSYAGSNTEAFF.

The genes are TRBV4-1 and TRBJ2-5, with D tentatively TRBD1 (5 bases). The CDR3 is 20 amino acids. Per the germline V gene, CDR1 is MGHRA and CDR2 is YSYEKL. V gave up 0 bases and J gave up 2 bases, with 25 bases separating them. CDR3 DNA sequence: TGCGCCAGCAGCCAAGACGTCATGGGGCCAGAACTGATAAGACAAGAGACCCAGTACTTC. Translation gives CASSQDVMGPELIRQETQYF.

V gene TRBV5-6 combines with J gene TRBJ1-4, with D perhaps matching TRBD1 (6 bases). The CDR3 totals 16 residues. Trimming stripped 1 base from V and 0 bases from J, with 10 bases between. The germline V gene encodes CDR1 SGHDT and CDR2 YYEEEE. The chain's CDR3 is CASSLRGAATNEKLFF. The CDR3 bases are TGTGCCAGCAGCTTGAGGGGGGCGGCAACTAATGAAAAACTGTTTTTT.

The chain has TRBV4-1 and TRBJ1-2, with a possible D match to TRBD1 (5 bases). There are 16 residues in the CDR3. Trimming stripped 3 bases from V and 4 bases from J, with 18 bases between. Germline CDR1 is MGHRA and CDR2 is YSYEKL. The CDR3 region has the DNA TGCGCCAGCAGCCACCCCGGGGCAGGGACGGGCTATGGCTACACCTTC. Protein sequence: CASSHPGAGTGYGYTF.

The V and J genes are TRBV6-5 and TRBJ1-2, with 10 positions matching TRBD1. V gave up 6 bases and J gave up 4 bases; unmatched junction bases: 8. Germline V gives CDR1 MNHEY, CDR2 SVGAGI. This CDR3 region has 15 residues. CDR3: CASSPGQGEFYGYTF. The CDR3, as DNA: TGTGCCAGCAGCCCCGGACAGGGGGAGTTCTATGGCTACACCTTC.

This clone was seen once. This chain connects TRBV5-1 to TRBJ2-2; 10 nucleotides match TRBD2. CDR1 is SGHRS and CDR2 is YFSETQ in the germline V gene. V was pared by 4 bases and J by 3 bases, with 9 bases of the junction left unmatched. This CDR3 comprises 17 residues. CDR3: CASSPLAGGPDTGELFF. CDR3 DNA sequence: TGCGCCAGCAGCCCCTTAGCGGGAGGACCAGACACCGGGGAGCTGTTTTTT.